Listed here are 3 T cell receptor beta chains from one sample, sequenced in a study of cytomegalovirus exposure and HLA in healthy donors. PCR was performed using 60 Vbeta and 13 Jbeta primers. The table came from immunoSEQ multiplex PCR; TCRdb's copy has only in-frame clones and leaves some out. The table has around 100,000 clones, roughly 80% seen once. The sample taken for sequencing was PBMCs. These receptors all come from a man aged 30-40 years in good health and CMV-seropositive.

CDR3 residues: CASSPRGSYGYTF. As DNA, the CDR3 is TGTGCCAGCAGCCCAAGGGGTAGCTATGGCTACACCTTC. The rearrangement links TRBV9 to TRBJ1-2, with a weak D call TRBD1 (5 bases). This CDR3 comprises 13 residues. V was clipped by 4 bases and J by 4 bases, with 11 bases between them. CDR1 is SGDLS, CDR2 YYNGEE, per germline.

J is TRBJ2-1 and V is TRBV9, with 7 bases aligning to TRBD2. With V trimmed by 0 bases and J by 3 bases, 12 bases remained unmatched. The germline V gene encodes CDR1 SGDLS and CDR2 YYNGEE. CDR3 length equals 18 residues. The CDR3 DNA reads as TGTGCCAGCAGCGTAGGAGGTGGATGGGGGGGAGGCTACAATGAGCAGTTCTTC. This encodes CASSVGGGWGGGYNEQFF. Based on the CDR3 plus reference TRBV9 and TRBJ2-1, the full variable domain is DSGVTQTPKHLITATGQRVTLRCSPRSGDLSVYWYQQSLDQGLQFLIQYYNGEERAKGNILERFSAQQFPDLHSELNLSSLELGDSALYFCASSVGGGWGGGYNEQFFGPGTRLTVL.

The chain couples TRBV9 to TRBJ1-5; 10 nucleotides align to TRBD1. Germline V lookup: CDR1 SGDLS, CDR2 YYNGEE. This CDR3 spans 15 amino acids. J gave up 2 bases and V 3 bases, and 2 bases lay outside the gene matches. CDR3 in DNA: TGTGCCAGCAGCGCCGGGACAGGGGGCAATCAGCCCCAGCATTTT. Translation: CASSAGTGGNQPQHF.